This T cell receptor (beta chain) is drawn from a study of T-cell memory formation after mild COVID-19. Study-wide background: TCR clustering was largely donor specific. Whole-study findings and limits: Memory cells collected pre-infection included some clones that later responded, suggesting cross-reactive memory joined. Contracting CD4+ clones sat mainly in CM and EM; CD8+ in EMRA.

This clonotype occurred a few times. Its antigen is not identified. The CDR3 is 11 amino acids. The germline V gene encodes CDR1 DFQATT and CDR2 SNEGSKA (reference sequence). V gave up 5 bases and J gave up 2 bases, with 6 bases separating them. 5'RACE with constant-segment primers built TCRalpha and TCRbeta cDNA libraries with UMIs. TCRdb processed the 5' RACE reads anew with MiXCR; each CDR3 protein has one entry. The table lists 550,000 to 700,000 distinct CDR3 sequences, about a sixth of them singletons. Sequencing was performed on PBMCs or a T cell subset sorted from them (not recorded which). This sequence was found in an adult woman who had mild COVID-19 (a few samples of this study predate the infection). Cell type and time point are not known. V gene TRBV20-1 combines with J gene TRBJ1-1; no clear D gene. The CDR3 spells CSAPLNTEAFF. CDR3 DNA: TGCAGTGCTCCATTAAACACTGAAGCTTTCTTT.